These T cell receptor beta chains were read from a single sample in a study of T cells expressing NK-cell markers. TCRdb reprocessed the 5' RACE reads and reports one entry per CDR3 protein, with no DNA. The sample includes over 150,000 distinct CDR3 sequences. Sequencing was performed on blood T cells: a sorted CD56 or NKG2C T cell subset, CD4+ or CD8+ T cells, or bulk PBMC T cells (not recorded which). The receptors were sampled from a man aged 18-70 years in good health. Each CDR3 is given with its conserved first and last residue.

TRBJ2-1,TRBV27,CASSLSRTGEQFF
TRBJ2-4,TRBV6-5,CASSYSDGAGWGIQYF
TRBJ2-7,TRBV7-9,CASSAPGGSEQYF
TRBJ2-7,TRBV9,CASSVAGPDDEQYF
TRBJ1-4,TRBV28,CASSSDLNEKLFF
TRBJ2-2,TRBV7-3,CASSFYDTGELFF
TRBJ2-3,TRBV11-2,CASSLGVGEADTQYF
TRBJ1-1,TRBV7-9,CASSLTLNRVNTEAFF
TRBJ2-7,TRBV12-3/TRBV12-4,CASSAASYEQYF
TRBJ2-1,TRBV9,CASSSGYEQFF
TRBJ2-1,TRBV2,CASSVAGRAGVDEQFF
TRBJ2-1,TRBV24-1,CATSGTGNYNEQFF
TRBJ1-4,TRBV4-2,CASSQGADGEKLFF
TRBJ2-7,TRBV23-1,CASSAPGTGVYEQYF
TRBJ2-2,TRBV5-1,CASSLVHRQIQNTGELFF
TRBJ1-6,TRBV20-1,CSSGVAANSPLHF
TRBJ1-5,TRBV12-3/TRBV12-4,CASNKQGWGQPQHF
TRBJ2-3,TRBV3-1,CASSGLAGVTTDTQYF
TRBJ2-5,TRBV6-4,CASSEGQGAETQYF
TRBJ2-3,TRBV7-9,CATGLDRDIDTQYF
TRBJ2-5,TRBV19,CASSPFGKTQYF
TRBJ2-2,TRBV19,CASSNSNGELFF
TRBJ2-3,TRBV2,CASSDWRDTQYF
TRBJ2-1,TRBV6-5,CASSNIPISYNEQFF
TRBJ1-2,TRBV7-9,CASSFPWGSGYTF
TRBJ2-1,TRBV6-5,CASSYPGGNNEQFF
TRBJ2-7,TRBV7-6,CASSYGSGDEQYF
TRBJ2-5,TRBV7-9,CASSWAGGRETQYF
TRBJ2-3,TRBV12-3/TRBV12-4,CASSLTPIAMDTQYF
TRBJ1-3,TRBV6-5,CASRQHGGFFGNTIYF
TRBJ1-1,TRBV2,CASTNFGQTTTRNTEAFF
TRBJ1-5,TRBV10-3,CAISEDTYQPQHF
TRBJ1-2,TRBV7-9,CASSTSTGGRYGYTF
TRBJ1-1,TRBV15,CATSRDRDRVNTEAFF
TRBJ2-5,TRBV9,CASSPSPRQGQETQYF
TRBJ2-7,TRBV11-2,CASSLVTPQGSTYEQYF
TRBJ1-1,TRBV5-5,CASSKQGASPEAFF
TRBJ1-1,TRBV28,CASSLRQGAVNTEAFF
TRBJ2-7,TRBV27,CASNPGTKVSYEQYF
TRBJ1-2,TRBV11-3,CASSLDLGAKYGYGYTF
TRBJ2-3,TRBV12-3/TRBV12-4,CASSYGETSTDTQYF
TRBJ2-7,TRBV6-1,CASSRGGTYEQYF
TRBJ2-3,TRBV5-1,CASSMGLAISTDTQYF
TRBJ1-5,TRBV20-1,CSARPLRQGYQPQHF
TRBJ2-2,TRBV14,CASSQDLFGRKLFF
TRBJ1-4,TRBV21-1,CASSKRTGQGNEKLFF
TRBJ2-7,TRBV5-6,CASSLDENDEQYF
TRBJ1-1,TRBV7-9,CASSLKADTEAFF
TRBJ2-7,TRBV9,CASSRGQGFSYEQYF
TRBJ2-7,TRBV28,CASSLSTQTGYEQYF
TRBJ2-7,TRBV7-9,CASSSPGYEQYF
TRBJ2-5,TRBV5-4,CASSLDRLWTSGEQETQYF
TRBJ1-5,TRBV27,CASKIGHSSQPQHF
TRBJ2-7,TRBV5-4,CASTLYGDRSYEQYF
TRBJ1-2,TRBV27,CASSFYDGDGYTF
TRBJ2-1,TRBV7-9,CASSRGTSGPYNEQFF
TRBJ2-5,TRBV5-1,CASSVTEGDRSSRETQYF
TRBJ2-1,TRBV20-1,CSARGASGGNEQFF